The source of this T cell receptor beta chain is a study of cytomegalovirus exposure and HLA in healthy donors. The CDR3 contains 12 residues. Germline V lookup: CDR1 WNHNN, CDR2 SYGVQD (reference sequence). Trimming took 7 bases from V and 0 from J, leaving 4 bases between them. PCR employed 60 Vbeta and 13 Jbeta primers. Libraries were prepared by immunoSEQ multiplex PCR; TCRdb keeps only in-frame clonotypes and omits some of them. The table lists approximately 90,000 clones, under 85% of them singletons. This sequence originates from a male donor in good health and CMV-seronegative. The sequencing input was PBMCs. The V call is TRBV10-1, the J call TRBJ1-5; the D is unclear. The chain's CDR3 is CASIRSNQPQHF. CDR3 in DNA: TGCGCCAGCATTCGTAGCAATCAGCCCCAGCATTTT.